The 32 T cell receptor beta chains below were found in one sample sequenced in a study of cytomegalovirus exposure and HLA in healthy donors (dated by TCRdb to about 2017). Library creation used the immunoSEQ multiplex PCR assay. For the multiplex PCR, a mixture combining 60 forward primers for TCR Vbeta segments and 13 reverse primers for TCR Jbeta segments was used. TCRdb took this table from immuneACCESS and kept in-frame rearrangements with V and J called. Such tables lack part of the clones; where checked against another copy, unresolved V genes explain under half of the gap, and the rest is unexplained. The sample's table covers approximately 120,000 clones. Of the sample, around 2.7% falls within the top ten clones. The sequencing input was PBMCs. Receptors were obtained from a man aged 25 to 45 in good health and CMV-seronegative.

This sequence joins TRBV6-5 and TRBJ2-1; D call uncertain. The length of the CDR3 is 12 residues. Trimming took 0 bases from V and 10 from J, leaving 7 bases between them. The germline V gene has CDR1 MNHEY and CDR2 SVGAGI. CDR3 bases: TGTGCCAGCAGTTACTCGGGCGTCGAGCAGTTCTTC. Its protein is CASSYSGVEQFF.

The V and J genes are TRBV30 and TRBJ1-1; 8 nucleotides align to TRBD1. Unmatched junction bases numbered 1, after V lost 3 bases and J lost 7 bases. There are 11 residues in the CDR3. Germline CDR1 reads GTSNPN; CDR2 reads SVGIG (reference sequence). Here the CDR3 DNA reads TGTGCCTGGAGCGACAGGGGTGAAGCTTTCTTT. Its translation is CAWSDRGEAFF.

J is TRBJ1-1 and V is TRBV6-1; no reliable D call. This CDR3 has 11 residues. Per germline, CDR1 MNHNS and CDR2 SASEGT. V gave up 7 bases and J gave up 8 bases, with 11 bases separating them. Here the CDR3 DNA reads TGTGCCAGCAAGGAGGAGCAAGAAGCTTTCTTT. Its protein is CASKEEQEAFF.

The chain uses TRBV2 and TRBJ2-7; 10 nucleotides agree with TRBD1. The V gene end was trimmed by 6 bases and the J gene end by 0 bases; junction bases not matched to a gene: 5. The length of the CDR3 is 15 residues. CDR1 and CDR2 from the germline V gene are SNHLY and FYNNEI. The CDR3 protein is CASRGGQGGSYEQYF. CDR3 sequence (DNA): TGTGCCAGCAGAGGCGGACAGGGGGGCTCCTACGAGCAGTACTTC.

The chain has TRBV6-1 and TRBJ2-7; 12 positions match TRBD2. CDR1 is MNHNS, CDR2 SASEGT, per germline. Trimming cost V 6 bases and J 5 bases; bases outside gene matches: 5. The CDR3 extends over 14 amino acids. The CDR3, as DNA: TGTGCCAGCAGCTGGACTAGCGGGACCAACGAGCAGTACTTC. Translating it yields CASSWTSGTNEQYF.

This chain uses TRBV10-3 with TRBJ2-3; 9 positions match TRBD1. Germline V gene lookup returns CDR1 ENHRY and CDR2 SYGVKD. The CDR3 is 14 residues long. The J segment lost 2 bases and the V segment lost 6 bases, leaving 3 bases of the junction unmatched. DNA for the CDR3: TGTGCCATCAGATGGGACAGGGCCACAGATACGCAGTATTTT. It codes for CAIRWDRATDTQYF.

The chain links TRBV30 to TRBJ2-2; a possible D gene is TRBD1 (6 bases). The CDR3 consists of 16 residues. The germline V gene encodes CDR1 GTSNPN and CDR2 SVGIG (reference sequence). V shed 0 bases and J shed 2 bases, with 13 bases lying between them. CDR3 in DNA: TGTGCCTGGAGTGTACTGGGGGCCCTAAACACCGGGGAGCTGTTTTTT. Its protein is CAWSVLGALNTGELFF.

The CDR3, as DNA: TGTGCCTGGAGCGGGACAGGAGACACCTACGAGCAGTACTTC. Translation gives CAWSGTGDTYEQYF. The chain is built from TRBV30 and TRBJ2-7; TRBD1 agrees at 8 bases. In germline, CDR1 is GTSNPN, CDR2 SVGIG (reference sequence). J lost 2 bases, V lost 3 bases, and 6 bases had no gene match. This CDR3 spans 14 amino acids.

The CDR3 region has the DNA TGTGCCAGCCGAACGACAGCCGCCTACGAGCAGTACTTC. Its protein is CASRTTAAYEQYF. V gene TRBV2 combines with J gene TRBJ2-7; possibly TRBD1 for D (5 bases). Looked up from germline, CDR1 is SNHLY and CDR2 is FYNNEI. Between the trimmed V and J ends, which lost 8 bases and 2 bases, there was a span of 13 bases. This CDR3 is 13 amino acids long. The full variable domain, with the rest looked up from reference TRBV2 and TRBJ2-7, is EPEVTQTPSHQVTQMGQEVILRCVPISNHLYFYWYRQILGQKVEFLVSFYNNEISEKSEIFDDQFSVERPDGSNFTLKIRSTKLEDSAMYFCASRTTAAYEQYFGPGTRLTVT.

The chain carries TRBV19 and TRBJ2-5, with a tentative D call TRBD2 (6 bases). This CDR3 comprises 13 residues. Trimming removed 3 bases from V and 4 bases from J, with 9 bases in between. CDR1 is LNHDA and CDR2 is SQIVND in the germline V gene (reference sequence). The CDR3, as DNA: TGTGCCAGTAGTATCGGGGGAGGAGAGACCCAGTACTTC. Amino acids: CASSIGGGETQYF.

CDR3 sequence: CASSRDRASETQYF. The CDR3 DNA follows: TGTGCCAGCAGTAGGGACAGGGCGTCTGAGACCCAGTACTTC. V and J are TRBV27 and TRBJ2-5; the match to TRBD1 covers 9 bases. The V segment lost 5 bases and the J segment 5 bases; nucleotides outside the gene matches: 6. This CDR3 spans 14 amino acids. Germline CDR1 is MNHEY and CDR2 is SMNVEV (reference sequence).

The chain carries TRBV19 and TRBJ2-1; perhaps TRBD1 as D (5 bases). Germline CDR1 and CDR2: LNHDA and SQIVND (reference sequence). The ends were cut back, 4 bases at V and 5 bases at J, with 9 bases in the middle. The CDR3 length is 13 residues. The chain's CDR3 is CASSTQGNNEQFF. CDR3 DNA sequence: TGTGCCAGTAGTACCCAGGGAAACAATGAGCAGTTCTTC.

The CDR3 protein is CATSYSNQPQHF. The DNA for the CDR3 is TGTGCCACAAGCTATAGCAATCAGCCCCAGCATTTT. The chain combines TRBV19 with TRBJ1-5; D is ambiguous. V was pared by 10 bases and J by 0 bases, with 7 bases between. There are 12 residues in the CDR3. Germline V gene lookup returns CDR1 LNHDA and CDR2 SQIVND (reference sequence).

This chain joins TRBV2 and TRBJ2-3; D gene uncertain. CDR1 and CDR2 (germline): SNHLY, FYNNEI. This CDR3 region has 13 residues. The germline V and J ends were trimmed by 6 bases and 2 bases, with 9 bases remaining between them. The CDR3 loop is CASSTTSTDTQYF. CDR3 sequence (DNA): TGTGCCAGCAGCACGACTTCCACAGATACGCAGTATTTT.

The chain has TRBV5-1 and TRBJ2-3; 9 nucleotides match TRBD2. The CDR3 length is 16 residues. CDR1 is SGHRS and CDR2 is YFSETQ in the germline V gene. Trimming at V came to 4 bases and at J to 0 bases, leaving 6 bases not matched to a gene. For the CDR3, the DNA is TGCGCCAGCAGCCCAATGACTAGCGGAAGCACAGATACGCAGTATTTT. Its protein is CASSPMTSGSTDTQYF.

The genes are TRBV10-3 and TRBJ2-5; TRBD2 aligns across 11 bases. The J call could be wrong; TRBJ2-7 is a better fit for the DNA end. The CDR3 runs 15 residues. Germline V gene data show CDR1 as ENHRY and CDR2 as SYGVKD. The DNA for the CDR3 is TGTGCCATCAGTGAGTCCCCTAGCGGGAGGTACGAGCAGTACTTC. It specifies CAISESPSGRYEQYF.

The chain is built from TRBV5-4 and TRBJ2-3, with TRBD2 matching 13 bases. CDR1 SGHNT and CDR2 YYREEE come from the germline V gene (reference sequence). V was clipped by 3 bases and J by 4 bases; unmatched bases: 5. The CDR3 has 16 amino acids. The CDR3 here is CASSSRLAGGPDTQYF. CDR3 coding DNA: TGTGCCAGCAGCTCACGACTAGCGGGAGGTCCAGATACGCAGTATTTT.

V usage is TRBV29-1 and J usage is TRBJ2-1; D call uncertain. Germline-derived CDR1 and CDR2 are SQVTM and ANQGSEA. The CDR3 is made up of 11 amino acids. DNA of the CDR3: TGCAGTCTAACCTCCTACAATGAGCAGTTCTTC. The encoded protein is CSLTSYNEQFF.

Turning to this clone: Sequence at one end of the junction differs from germline and may be a read error. The chain is built from TRBV5-4 and TRBJ1-1, with a weak D call TRBD1 (5 bases). The CDR3 runs to 13 residues. In germline, CDR1 is SGHNT, CDR2 YYREEE (reference sequence). The CDR3 sequence: CASSRSLDTGAFF. CDR3 coding DNA: TGTGCCAGCAGCCGATCCTTGGACACTGGAGCTTTCTTT.

V gene TRBV5-1 combines with J gene TRBJ1-1, with 7 bases fitting TRBD1. Germline values: CDR1 SGHRS, CDR2 YFSETQ. V gave up 3 bases and J gave up 7 bases; unmatched junction bases: 9. The CDR3 contains 14 residues. The CDR3 is CASSSGTDYSEAFF. For the CDR3, the DNA is TGCGCCAGCAGCTCCGGGACAGATTATAGTGAAGCTTTCTTT.

The chain has TRBV25-1 and TRBJ2-1, with D possibly TRBD2 on 6 matching bases. Germline V lookup: CDR1 MGHDK, CDR2 SYGVNS. V gave up 0 bases and J gave up 5 bases, with 8 bases separating them. This CDR3 region has 14 residues. This chain's CDR3 is CASSEYGGDNEQFF. In DNA form, the CDR3 reads TGTGCCAGCAGTGAATATGGAGGGGACAATGAGCAGTTCTTC.

The chain carries TRBV6-5 and TRBJ1-1; the D gene is possibly TRBD1 (5 bases). Germline V gene lookup returns CDR1 MNHEY and CDR2 SVGAGI. Trimming pared 7 bases from V and 1 base from J, leaving 10 bases between. This CDR3 is 13 amino acids long. The CDR3 DNA sequence: TGTGCCAGCAACCGGGGGGAGAACACTGAAGCTTTCTTT. It specifies CASNRGENTEAFF.

This chain joins TRBV19 and TRBJ2-3; 7 bases align to TRBD1. This CDR3 comprises 16 residues. Trimming at V came to 0 bases and at J to 3 bases, leaving 6 bases not matched to a gene. Germline CDR1 reads LNHDA; CDR2 reads SQIVND (reference sequence). CDR3 amino acids: CASSIEIQGRTDTQYF. CDR3 sequence (DNA): TGTGCCAGTAGTATAGAAATACAGGGGCGGACAGATACGCAGTATTTT.

V and J are TRBV5-4 and TRBJ2-3, with D possibly TRBD2 on 5 matching bases. Trimming left V 5 bases short and J 7 bases short, with 14 bases between. This CDR3 is 13 amino acids long. The germline gives CDR1 SGHNT, CDR2 YYREEE (reference sequence). The CDR3 loop reads CASSLDYPHTQYF. For the CDR3, the DNA is TGTGCCAGCAGTCTAGACTACCCCCATACGCAGTATTTT.

The CDR3 reads CASSRPGQGWYEQYF. CDR3 sequence (DNA): TGTGCCAGTAGTCGACCGGGACAGGGTTGGTACGAGCAGTACTTC. The chain is built from TRBV19 and TRBJ2-7, with TRBD1 matching over 9 bases. Germline V gene sequence: CDR1 LNHDA, CDR2 SQIVND (reference sequence). The length of the CDR3 is 15 residues. J gave up 4 bases and V 5 bases, and 9 bases lay outside the gene matches.

The chain uses TRBV28 and TRBJ1-4; D is ambiguous. Trimming left V 6 bases short and J 3 bases short, with 11 bases between. The CDR3 loop spans 14 amino acids. The germline gives CDR1 MDHEN, CDR2 SYDVKM. This chain's CDR3 is CASREISSNEKLFF. CDR3 coding DNA: TGTGCCAGCAGGGAGATAAGCTCTAATGAAAAACTGTTTTTT.

This rearrangement joins TRBV27 to TRBJ2-1; D gene unclear. Trimming took 0 bases from V and 10 from J, leaving 7 bases between them. This CDR3 has 12 amino acids. In germline, CDR1 is MNHEY, CDR2 SMNVEV (reference sequence). The CDR3 DNA reads TGTGCCAGCAGTTTATCCCTGGCCGAGCAGTTCTTC. Translated, it gives CASSLSLAEQFF.

The chain uses TRBV7-2 and TRBJ1-1; D is ambiguous. CDR3 length: 13 residues. Germline V gives CDR1 SGHTA, CDR2 FQGNSA. With 10 bases removed from V and 7 bases from J, the gap between germline ends came to 19 bases. The CDR3 is CATRLGGSIEAFF. As DNA, the CDR3 is TGTGCCACTAGGCTAGGAGGTAGCATTGAAGCTTTCTTT.

The V gene is TRBV11-2, the J gene TRBJ1-1; D is uncertain. Germline-derived CDR1 and CDR2 are SGHAT and FQNNGV. The germline V and J ends were trimmed by 5 bases and 1 base, with 8 bases remaining between them. The CDR3 spans 13 residues. CDR3 bases: TGTGCCAGCAGCCTCTACAGGAACACTGAAGCTTTCTTT. Protein sequence: CASSLYRNTEAFF.

The CDR3 bases are TGCGCCAGCAGCGCCGATGGGCTCGTCCGCGGCTACACCTTC. As protein: CASSADGLVRGYTF. The chain recombines TRBV5-1 with TRBJ1-2; D is unclear. The germline CDR1 and CDR2 sequences are SGHRS and YFSETQ. This CDR3 spans 14 amino acids. V was pared by 4 bases and J by 8 bases, with 18 bases between.

This sequence joins TRBV7-8 and TRBJ2-1; no firm D call. The CDR3 is 13 amino acids. Trimming shortened V by 4 bases and J by 8 bases, and 12 bases separated the two germline ends. Germline-derived CDR1 and CDR2 are SGHVS and FQNEAQ. CDR3 nucleotide sequence: TGTGCCAGCAGCTCCCCGGTCCCCTATGAGCAGTTCTTC. Protein: CASSSPVPYEQFF.

V gene TRBV27 combines with J gene TRBJ2-7; D may be TRBD1 (5 bases). Trimming shortened V by 0 bases and J by 4 bases, and 10 bases separated the two germline ends. Germline values: CDR1 MNHEY, CDR2 SMNVEV (reference sequence). This CDR3 comprises 14 residues. The DNA for the CDR3 is TGTGCCAGCAGTTTATCCGACAGTAGTTACGAGCAGTACTTC. Translating gives CASSLSDSSYEQYF.